A selection of T cell receptor beta chains follows, all from one sample in a study of control samples from healthy donors and cancer patients. Profiling relied on immunoSEQ multiplex PCR, and the TCRdb table lists in-frame clones only, not all of them. The sample holds some 120,000 clones, over 75% seen once. The sequenced sample consisted of blood. The receptors here all came from a man in his fifties or sixties in good health. Each CDR3 is given with its conserved first and last residue. D genes are given only for firm matches. The size entry is marked missing in some rows and otherwise reads once, few, many or a size class.

v_call: TRBV7-8; j_call: TRBJ1-5; d_call: TRBD1; clone_size: .; cdr3_nt: TGTGCCAGCAGCCCTTCGACAGGGGGCGTTAAGTATAGCAATCAGCCCCAGCATTTT; cdr3_aa: CASSPSTGGVKYSNQPQHF
v_call: TRBV27; j_call: TRBJ1-2; d_call: TRBD1; clone_size: .; cdr3_nt: TGTGCCAGCAGTTTAGGGACCGGGACAGGGGGCTATGGCTACACCTTC; cdr3_aa: CASSLGTGTGGYGYTF
v_call: TRBV6-6; j_call: TRBJ2-7; d_call: .; clone_size: few; cdr3_nt: TGTGCCAGCAGTTACGGGACCGTGCAGTACTTC; cdr3_aa: CASSYGTVQYF
v_call: TRBV18; j_call: TRBJ1-1; d_call: .; clone_size: .; cdr3_nt: TGTGCCAGCTCACCATCGGGTGGGCTCATGAACACTGAAGCTTTCTTT; cdr3_aa: CASSPSGGLMNTEAFF
v_call: TRBV7-2; j_call: TRBJ1-6; d_call: TRBD1; clone_size: .; cdr3_nt: TGTGCCAGCAGTTTAGGACAGGGACAGAATTCACCCCTCCACTTT; cdr3_aa: CASSLGQGQNSPLHF
v_call: TRBV7-3; j_call: TRBJ2-2; d_call: .; clone_size: .; cdr3_nt: TGTGCCAGCAGCTTAACGGCGACTAGTGGCTACACCGGGGAGCTGTTTTTT; cdr3_aa: CASSLTATSGYTGELFF
v_call: TRBV3-1/TRBV3-2; j_call: TRBJ1-4; d_call: .; clone_size: few; cdr3_nt: TGTGCCAGCAGCCGAAGGGGTCCAAGGGATGAAAAACTGTTTTTT; cdr3_aa: CASSRRGPRDEKLFF
v_call: TRBV21-1; j_call: TRBJ1-1; d_call: .; clone_size: .; cdr3_nt: TGTGCCAGCAGCAAGCTCTGGACGACAGGGAGGGCTGAAGCTTTCTTT; cdr3_aa: CASSKLWTTGRAEAFF
v_call: TRBV7-8; j_call: TRBJ2-1; d_call: .; clone_size: once; cdr3_nt: TGTGCCAGCAGATTAGAGGGGCCGAGTGAGCAGTTCTTC; cdr3_aa: CASRLEGPSEQFF
v_call: TRBV4-3; j_call: TRBJ2-7; d_call: .; clone_size: .; cdr3_nt: TGCGCCAGCAGCCAAGATCTAGTGGGCACAACCTACGAGCAGTACTTC; cdr3_aa: CASSQDLVGTTYEQYF
v_call: TRBV2; j_call: TRBJ2-2; d_call: .; clone_size: .; cdr3_nt: TGTGCCAGCAGTCCGACAGGCCGGAACACCGGGGAGCTGTTTTTT; cdr3_aa: CASSPTGRNTGELFF
v_call: TRBV19; j_call: TRBJ2-7; d_call: .; clone_size: .; cdr3_nt: TGTGCCAGTAGTACCGCAGGGGCTGGGTACGAGCAGTACTTC; cdr3_aa: CASSTAGAGYEQYF
v_call: TRBV6-4; j_call: TRBJ2-3; d_call: .; clone_size: .; cdr3_nt: TGTGCCAGCAGTGAGGGGACTAGCACAGATACGCAGTATTTT; cdr3_aa: CASSEGTSTDTQYF
v_call: TRBV2; j_call: TRBJ2-7; d_call: TRBD1; clone_size: .; cdr3_nt: TGTGCCAGCAGGGGGGACAGGGTGTCCTACGAGCAGTACTTC; cdr3_aa: CASRGDRVSYEQYF
v_call: TRBV4-1; j_call: TRBJ1-6; d_call: .; clone_size: .; cdr3_nt: TGCGCCAGCAGCCAAGTGGGGGGAGATTCACCCCTCCACTTT; cdr3_aa: CASSQVGGDSPLHF
v_call: TRBV6-5; j_call: TRBJ2-7; d_call: .; clone_size: .; cdr3_nt: TGTGCCAGCAGTTACTCCTTGGGTTTGTCCTACGAGCAGTACTTC; cdr3_aa: CASSYSLGLSYEQYF
v_call: TRBV5-1; j_call: TRBJ2-3; d_call: TRBD2; clone_size: .; cdr3_nt: TGCGCCAGCAGCGCCGGACTAGTTGCAGATACGCAGTATTTT; cdr3_aa: CASSAGLVADTQYF
v_call: TRBV6-6; j_call: TRBJ2-2; d_call: TRBD2; clone_size: .; cdr3_nt: TGTGCCAGCAGTGGGTCCGGGAGGGGGACCGGGGAGCTGTTTTTT; cdr3_aa: CASSGSGRGTGELFF
v_call: TRBV5-8; j_call: TRBJ1-2; d_call: .; clone_size: .; cdr3_nt: TGTGCCAGCAGCCCACCCACAGGAAACTATGGCTACACCTTC; cdr3_aa: CASSPPTGNYGYTF
v_call: TRBV3-1/TRBV3-2; j_call: TRBJ1-3; d_call: .; clone_size: .; cdr3_nt: TGTGCCAGCAGCCAAGATCAAACCCATGGAAACACCATATATTTT; cdr3_aa: CASSQDQTHGNTIYF
v_call: TRBV2; j_call: TRBJ2-2; d_call: TRBD1; clone_size: .; cdr3_nt: TGTGCCAGCAGATGGACAGGGCCCGGGGAGCTGTTTTTT; cdr3_aa: CASRWTGPGELFF
v_call: TRBV18; j_call: TRBJ1-2; d_call: TRBD1; clone_size: .; cdr3_nt: TGTGCCAGCTCACCACAGACAGGGGGCGCTCATGGCTACACCTTC; cdr3_aa: CASSPQTGGAHGYTF
v_call: TRBV7-9; j_call: TRBJ2-1; d_call: TRBD1; clone_size: once; cdr3_nt: TGTGCCAGCAGCTTAGTAGGGGGCTACGAGCAGTTCTTC; cdr3_aa: CASSLVGGYEQFF
v_call: TRBV18; j_call: TRBJ1-2; d_call: .; clone_size: .; cdr3_nt: TGTGCCAGCTCGAACAGACTAGATGGCTACACCTTC; cdr3_aa: CASSNRLDGYTF
v_call: TRBV18; j_call: TRBJ1-2; d_call: .; clone_size: once; cdr3_nt: TGTGCCAGCTCACCGGCGGGGGACCATGGCTACACCTTC; cdr3_aa: CASSPAGDHGYTF
v_call: TRBV28; j_call: TRBJ1-6; d_call: .; clone_size: .; cdr3_nt: TGTGCCAGCAGTCCCAGGGGTGGAAATTCACCCCTCCACTTT; cdr3_aa: CASSPRGGNSPLHF
v_call: TRBV5-1; j_call: TRBJ2-7; d_call: .; clone_size: .; cdr3_nt: TGCGCCAGCAGCTCCCTAAACCCGACCCGCAGCGAGCAGTACTTC; cdr3_aa: CASSSLNPTRSEQYF
v_call: TRBV10-3; j_call: TRBJ1-4; d_call: .; clone_size: .; cdr3_nt: TGTGCCATCAGTAACAACGCTAATGAAAAACTGTTTTTT; cdr3_aa: CAISNNANEKLFF
v_call: TRBV7-2; j_call: TRBJ1-6; d_call: .; clone_size: few; cdr3_nt: TGTGCCAGCAGCTTAGTTGGCTGGGGGTCACCCCTCCACTTT; cdr3_aa: CASSLVGWGSPLHF
v_call: TRBV19; j_call: TRBJ1-5; d_call: TRBD1; clone_size: once; cdr3_nt: TGTGCCAGTAGCGGACAGGGGGGTGGGCAGCCCCAGCATTTT; cdr3_aa: CASSGQGGGQPQHF
v_call: TRBV6-1; j_call: TRBJ1-2; d_call: .; clone_size: .; cdr3_nt: TGTGCCAGCAGTGAAGCCATGGGTGGTGGCTACACCTTC; cdr3_aa: CASSEAMGGGYTF
v_call: TRBV6-2/TRBV6-3; j_call: TRBJ1-5; d_call: TRBD1; clone_size: .; cdr3_nt: TGTGCCAGCAGTTACCCGACAGGGGGCCAGCCCCAGCATTTT; cdr3_aa: CASSYPTGGQPQHF
v_call: TRBV10-3; j_call: TRBJ2-7; d_call: .; clone_size: .; cdr3_nt: TGTGCCATCAGTGGGTTGACAGGCTCCTACGAGCAGTACTTC; cdr3_aa: CAISGLTGSYEQYF
v_call: TRBV10-3; j_call: TRBJ2-7; d_call: TRBD1; clone_size: .; cdr3_nt: TGTGCCATCAGTGGTACGACAGGGGAGGACGAGCAGTACTTC; cdr3_aa: CAISGTTGEDEQYF
v_call: TRBV29-1; j_call: TRBJ1-1; d_call: .; clone_size: .; cdr3_nt: TGCAGCGTGGCGGGATTTAACACTGAAGCTTTCTTT; cdr3_aa: CSVAGFNTEAFF
v_call: TRBV6-1; j_call: TRBJ2-3; d_call: .; clone_size: .; cdr3_nt: TGTGCCAGCAGTGATATGACTAGCACAGATACGCAGTATTTT; cdr3_aa: CASSDMTSTDTQYF
v_call: TRBV5-5; j_call: TRBJ2-1; d_call: TRBD2; clone_size: .; cdr3_nt: TGTGCCAGCAGCCCAGACCTCCTTGGACTAGCGGGGTACAATGAGCAGTTCTTC; cdr3_aa: CASSPDLLGLAGYNEQFF
v_call: TRBV24-1; j_call: TRBJ2-2; d_call: .; clone_size: .; cdr3_nt: TGTGCCACCAGTGATTTCGGTACGAACACCGGGGAGCTGTTTTTT; cdr3_aa: CATSDFGTNTGELFF
v_call: TRBV6-2/TRBV6-3; j_call: TRBJ2-1; d_call: .; clone_size: .; cdr3_nt: TGTGCCAGCAGCAGGGACTTTGAATCCAATGAGCAGTTCTTC; cdr3_aa: CASSRDFESNEQFF
v_call: TRBV27; j_call: TRBJ1-2; d_call: TRBD1; clone_size: few; cdr3_nt: TGTGCCAGCAGCAGGACAGGGGGCTATGGCTACACCTTC; cdr3_aa: CASSRTGGYGYTF
v_call: TRBV18; j_call: TRBJ2-7; d_call: .; clone_size: .; cdr3_nt: TGTGCCAGCTCACCGGGGACAACCTACGAGCAGTACTTC; cdr3_aa: CASSPGTTYEQYF
v_call: TRBV10-3; j_call: TRBJ1-5; d_call: TRBD1; clone_size: .; cdr3_nt: TGTGCCATCAGTGCAGGACAGGGGGATCAGCCCCAGCATTTT; cdr3_aa: CAISAGQGDQPQHF
v_call: TRBV30; j_call: TRBJ2-1; d_call: .; clone_size: once; cdr3_nt: TGTGCCTGGAGTGCCGGGACTGCGCCCTACAATGAGCAGTTCTTC; cdr3_aa: CAWSAGTAPYNEQFF
v_call: TRBV4-1; j_call: TRBJ1-1; d_call: .; clone_size: .; cdr3_nt: TGCGCCAGCAGCCAAGAGTCCAGGACACAGAACACTGAAGCTTTCTTT; cdr3_aa: CASSQESRTQNTEAFF
v_call: TRBV7-8; j_call: TRBJ2-7; d_call: .; clone_size: .; cdr3_nt: TGTGCCAGCAGCCATAACACAGGGTCGGACGAGCAGTACTTC; cdr3_aa: CASSHNTGSDEQYF
v_call: TRBV6-5; j_call: TRBJ2-7; d_call: TRBD2; clone_size: few; cdr3_nt: TGTGCCAGCACCCGTAGCGGGGCTATCTCCTACGAGCAGTACTTC; cdr3_aa: CASTRSGAISYEQYF
v_call: TRBV3-1/TRBV3-2; j_call: TRBJ2-7; d_call: .; clone_size: .; cdr3_nt: TGTGCCAGCAGCCCAGGGCCAGGCGGGACCCACGAGCAGTACTTC; cdr3_aa: CASSPGPGGTHEQYF
v_call: TRBV1; j_call: TRBJ2-2; d_call: .; clone_size: few; cdr3_nt: TGCACCAGCAGCCAAGATCAGACTAGCGGGGGTTCATTGAACACCGGGGAGCTGTTTTTT; cdr3_aa: CTSSQDQTSGGSLNTGELFF
v_call: TRBV5-6; j_call: TRBJ2-3; d_call: TRBD2; clone_size: .; cdr3_nt: TGTGCCAGCAGCGACACCGGGACTAGCCTATACACAGATACGCAGTATTTT; cdr3_aa: CASSDTGTSLYTDTQYF
v_call: TRBV4-1; j_call: TRBJ2-1; d_call: TRBD1; clone_size: .; cdr3_nt: TGCGCCAGCAGCCAAGGGCAGGGGGCGAGGCAGTTCTTC; cdr3_aa: CASSQGQGARQFF
v_call: TRBV19; j_call: TRBJ1-1; d_call: .; clone_size: once; cdr3_nt: TGTGCCAGTAGTAAGCAGGAGGCAGTAATGAACACTGAAGCTTTCTTT; cdr3_aa: CASSKQEAVMNTEAFF
v_call: TRBV6-5; j_call: TRBJ2-7; d_call: .; clone_size: few; cdr3_nt: TGTGCCAGCAGTTACTCGAGTGGGGAGAGGCAGTACTTC; cdr3_aa: CASSYSSGERQYF
v_call: TRBV2; j_call: TRBJ2-1; d_call: TRBD2; clone_size: .; cdr3_nt: TGTGCCAGCAGGATCGGGACTAGCGCCCGCGAGCAGTTCTTC; cdr3_aa: CASRIGTSAREQFF
v_call: TRBV7-9; j_call: TRBJ1-2; d_call: .; clone_size: .; cdr3_nt: TGTGCCAGCAGCTTAGGTCGGTGGACGGATGGCTACACCTTC; cdr3_aa: CASSLGRWTDGYTF
v_call: TRBV28; j_call: TRBJ2-7; d_call: TRBD1; clone_size: .; cdr3_nt: TGTGCCAGCAGTCACGGGACAGTACTCTACGAGCAGTACTTC; cdr3_aa: CASSHGTVLYEQYF